Sequencing of this TCR beta chain was carried out in a study of CXCR3-negative and CXCR3-positive naive CD8 T cells. The authors made the TRB cDNA libraries by 5' RACE using UMI labels. With the 5' RACE reads reprocessed, TCRdb shows one record per CDR3 protein and no DNA. This table lists approximately 88,000 distinct CDR3 sequences. Study-wide results and caveats: Diversity proved comparably high across both naive subsets and much lower in memory CD8+ cells.

Germline lookup yields CDR1 LGHNA and CDR2 YNFKEQ. The CDR3 length is 13 residues. Comments on this clonotype: Its cognate antigen is unknown.

This TCR was sampled from a human donor in good health. Some clones in this sample may be carry-over from other donors' samples. The gene calls are TRBV4-2 and TRBJ2-2; TCRdb returns TRBD2, unconfirmable since there is no DNA. Sample: naive CXCR3- CD8+ T cells from blood. Subset: CD45RO-CCR7+CD27+CD95- naive CD8+ T cells lacking CXCR3 (TNR3-). The CDR3 sequence is CASSQGGTGELFF.